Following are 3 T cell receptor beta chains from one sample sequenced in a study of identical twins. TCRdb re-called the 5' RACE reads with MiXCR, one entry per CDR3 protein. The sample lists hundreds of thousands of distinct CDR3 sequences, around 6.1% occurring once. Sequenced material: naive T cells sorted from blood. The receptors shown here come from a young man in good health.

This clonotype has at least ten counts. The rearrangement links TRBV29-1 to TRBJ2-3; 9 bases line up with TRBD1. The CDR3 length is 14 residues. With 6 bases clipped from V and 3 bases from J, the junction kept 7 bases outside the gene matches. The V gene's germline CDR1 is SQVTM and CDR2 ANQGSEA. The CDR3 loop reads CSVPWTGETDTQYF. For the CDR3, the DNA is TGCAGCGTCCCGTGGACAGGGGAAACAGATACGCAGTATTTT.

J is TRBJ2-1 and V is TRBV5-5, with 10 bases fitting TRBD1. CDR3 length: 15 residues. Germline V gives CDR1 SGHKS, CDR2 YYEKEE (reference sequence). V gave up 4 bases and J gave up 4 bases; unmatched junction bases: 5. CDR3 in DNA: TGTGCCAGCAGCCCGGACAGGGGGGAGTACAATGAGCAGTTCTTC. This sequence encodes CASSPDRGEYNEQFF.

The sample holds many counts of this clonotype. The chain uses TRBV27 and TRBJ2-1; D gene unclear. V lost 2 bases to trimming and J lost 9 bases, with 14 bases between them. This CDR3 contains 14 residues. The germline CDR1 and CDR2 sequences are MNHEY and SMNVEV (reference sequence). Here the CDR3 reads CASSLLGKVGEQFF. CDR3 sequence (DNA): TGTGCCAGCAGTTTACTGGGGAAGGTGGGTGAGCAGTTCTTC.